Listed here are 9 T cell receptor beta chains from one sample, sequenced in a study of T cells after yellow fever vaccination. TCRdb re-called the 5' RACE reads through MiXCR, storing one row per CDR3 protein. The sample holds 100,000 to 150,000 distinct CDR3 sequences; 8.9% are singletons and the top ten take roughly 40%. Sequenced here: CD8+ T cells sorted from PBMCs, sampled on the day of the yellow fever booster vaccination. Every receptor here comes from a young man who received the YFV17D yellow fever vaccine.

This clonotype appeared a few times. The chain employs TRBV24-1 and TRBJ1-2; D ambiguous. Per the germline V gene, CDR1 is KGHDR and CDR2 is SFDVKD. V lost 3 bases and J 4 bases, leaving 14 bases between the germline ends. CDR3 length: 15 amino acids. For the CDR3, the DNA is TGTGCCACCAGTGATACCCGGCCAGGAACCTATGGCTACACCTTC. Translation: CATSDTRPGTYGYTF.

In this sample, this clonotype turned up a few times. The chain recombines TRBV4-1 with TRBJ1-1, with unresolved D. The CDR3 is 15 amino acids. CDR1 MGHRA and CDR2 YSYEKL come from the germline V gene. V was clipped by 1 base and J by 0 bases, with 9 bases between them. CDR3 sequence (DNA): TGCGCCAGCAGCCAAGTGGGATTCATGAACACTGAAGCTTTCTTT. This encodes CASSQVGFMNTEAFF.

This clonotype was seen many times. The chain uses TRBV7-2 and TRBJ1-1; TRBD1 might be the D (5 bases). The CDR3 loop spans 13 amino acids. Germline V gene data show CDR1 as SGHTA and CDR2 as FQGNSA. V was pared by 5 bases and J by 4 bases, with 11 bases between. The CDR3 DNA is TGTGCCAGCAGCACCTGGGACGGCACTGAAGCTTTCTTT. This codes for CASSTWDGTEAFF.

This clonotype was found many times. V gene TRBV27 combines with J gene TRBJ1-6; tentative D call: TRBD1 (5 bases). Per germline, CDR1 MNHEY and CDR2 SMNVEV (reference sequence). The CDR3 spans 15 residues. V was cut by 8 bases and J by 9 bases, with 20 bases left in between. The CDR3 loop reads CASGPGVNIGSPLHF. The CDR3 bases are TGTGCCAGCGGCCCGGGGGTAAACATAGGTTCACCCCTCCACTTT.

This clonotype was seen only a few times. This rearrangement joins TRBV15 to TRBJ2-7; TRBD2 aligns across 8 bases. CDR1 and CDR2 from the germline V gene are LNHNV and YYDKDF (reference sequence). CDR3 size: 13 residues. V shed 3 bases and J 7 bases; nucleotides not matched to a gene: 5. CDR3 sequence: CATSRTSEEEQYV. The CDR3, as DNA: TGTGCCACCAGCAGGACTAGCGAGGAGGAGCAGTACGTC.

This clonotype came up a few times. The CDR3 protein is CSGQGGRAGGNQPQHF. Here the CDR3 DNA reads TGCAGTGGCCAGGGAGGCAGGGCGGGAGGCAATCAGCCCCAGCATTTT. This rearrangement joins TRBV20-1 to TRBJ1-5; possibly TRBD1 for D (5 bases). Germline CDR1 DFQATT, CDR2 SNEGSKA (reference sequence). V lost 7 bases to trimming and J lost 2 bases, with 21 bases between them. This CDR3 is built from 16 residues.

This clonotype was seen a few times. The chain combines TRBV7-3 with TRBJ2-1; D uncertain. The ends were cut back, 5 bases at V and 4 bases at J, with 15 bases in the middle. This CDR3 comprises 15 residues. Germline V gene sequence: CDR1 SGHTA, CDR2 FQGTGA. The CDR3 sequence is CASSHGVGPYNEQFF. CDR3 in DNA: TGTGCCAGCAGCCATGGCGTGGGCCCATACAATGAGCAGTTCTTC. The full variable domain, in which reference TRBV7-3 and TRBJ2-1 provide the parts outside the CDR3, is GAGVSQTPSNKVTEKGKYVELRCDPISGHTALYWYRQSLGQGPEFLIYFQGTGAADDSGLPNDRFFAVRPEGSVSTLKIQRTERGDSAVYLCASSHGVGPYNEQFFGPGTRLTVL.

The table lists this clonotype with a few counts. The chain carries TRBV19 and TRBJ1-5; the match to TRBD1 covers 7 bases. This CDR3 is built from 16 residues. Germline V CDR1 and CDR2: LNHDA, SQIVND (reference sequence). V shed 1 base, J shed 0 bases, and the junction held 3 bases outside the gene matches. The chain's CDR3 is CASSIGRGFSNQPQHF. For the CDR3, the DNA is TGTGCCAGTAGTATAGGCAGGGGGTTTAGCAATCAGCCCCAGCATTTT.

A single count supports this clonotype. The rearrangement joins TRBV20-1 to TRBJ2-5; TRBD2 is a possible D gene (6 bases). Germline values: CDR1 DFQATT, CDR2 SNEGSKA (reference sequence). Trimming removed 5 bases from V and 1 base from J, with 11 bases in between. The CDR3 totals 13 residues. The CDR3 DNA reads as TGCAGTGCTCTTACTAGCACCCAAGAGACCCAGTACTTC. Encoded protein: CSALTSTQETQYF.